The 13 T cell receptor beta chains listed next were all sequenced from one sample in a study of shared clonotypes between healthy human individuals. Using immunoSEQ multiplex PCR, the repertoire was profiled, and TCRdb retains in-frame clones only, with some absent. The repertoire holds 2 million to 3 million clones, with 93% as singletons. Input material: naive CD4+ T cells from PBMCs. Regarding subset: CD45RA+ positively selected. The source of these receptors is a man younger than 35 in good health. Some clones in this sample may be carry-over from other donors' samples.

This rearrangement joins TRBV7-9 to TRBJ1-5; D might be TRBD1 (5 bases). The CDR3 runs to 17 residues. The V gene's germline CDR1 is SEHNR and CDR2 FQNEAQ (reference sequence). The V gene lost 2 bases and the J gene lost 3 bases, with 17 bases spanning the gap. CDR3 nucleotide sequence: TGTGCCAGCAGCTTAAGTTTTCCCGGGACCTCCAATCAGCCCCAGCATTTT. Amino acid sequence: CASSLSFPGTSNQPQHF.

This clone was recorded once. The chain links TRBV5-1 to TRBJ2-1; D is unresolved. Looked up from germline, CDR1 is SGHRS and CDR2 is YFSETQ. CDR3 size: 15 residues. The V gene lost 2 bases and the J gene lost 2 bases, with 11 bases spanning the gap. Here the CDR3 reads CASSFVPGPYNEQFF. The DNA for the CDR3 is TGCGCCAGCAGCTTCGTTCCCGGGCCCTACAATGAGCAGTTCTTC. The entire variable domain, with the rest obtained from reference TRBV5-1 and TRBJ2-1, is as follows: KAGVTQTPRYLIKTRGQQVTLSCSPISGHRSVSWYQQTPGQGLQFLFEYFSETQRNKGNFPGRFSGRQFSNSRSEMNVSTLELGDSALYLCASSFVPGPYNEQFFGPGTRLTVL.

V and J are TRBV19 and TRBJ1-1, with unresolved D. The V end was cut by 5 bases, the J end by 4 bases, with 14 bases between. CDR1 is LNHDA, CDR2 SQIVND, per germline (reference sequence). The CDR3 loop spans 14 amino acids. The CDR3 sequence is CASSFQMVGTEAFF. The CDR3 DNA sequence: TGTGCCAGTAGTTTTCAAATGGTGGGCACTGAAGCTTTCTTT.

The rearrangement uses TRBV5-1 and TRBJ1-5; 8 nucleotides match TRBD1. Germline V gene lookup returns CDR1 SGHRS and CDR2 YFSETQ. This CDR3 has 15 residues. J gave up 4 bases and V 4 bases, and 7 bases lay outside the gene matches. CDR3 sequence (DNA): TGCGCCAGCAGCACAACAGGGGGAGTAAATCAGCCCCAGCATTTT. It yields the protein CASSTTGGVNQPQHF.

This chain joins TRBV5-4 and TRBJ1-3, with TRBD1 identical over 8 bases. The CDR3 contains 14 residues. Losses at the gene ends were 4 bases for V and 4 bases for J; bases not matched to a gene: 4. Germline assignment: CDR1 SGHNT and CDR2 YYREEE (reference sequence). The CDR3 DNA follows: TGTGCCAGCAGCGCCCGGGACAGGGGAAACACCATATATTTT. It yields the protein CASSARDRGNTIYF.

CDR3 in DNA: TGCAGTGCGAGTCCGTTCTACGAGCAGTACTTC. It codes for CSASPFYEQYF. The rearrangement links TRBV20-1 to TRBJ2-7; no clear D. The V end was cut by 6 bases, the J end by 3 bases, with 9 bases between. This CDR3 is built from 11 residues. In germline, CDR1 is DFQATT, CDR2 SNEGSKA (reference sequence).

The chain combines TRBV7-2 with TRBJ1-4; D may be TRBD1 (6 bases). In germline, CDR1 is SGHTA, CDR2 FQGNSA. CDR3 length equals 14 residues. V gave up 1 base and J gave up 6 bases, with 9 bases separating them. CDR3 nucleotides: TGTGCCAGCAGCTTAGGTCGGACAGATGAAAAACTGTTTTTT. Protein: CASSLGRTDEKLFF.

This clone has only one observation. J is TRBJ2-3 and V is TRBV2; maybe TRBD1 (6 bases). Germline CDR1 and CDR2: SNHLY and FYNNEI. V was cut by 2 bases and J by 1 base, with 10 bases left in between. CDR3 length: 15 amino acids. Written as DNA, the CDR3 is TGTGCCAGCAGTGAACAGGGGCCACGCACAGATACGCAGTATTTT. It specifies CASSEQGPRTDTQYF.

The V gene is TRBV2, the J gene TRBJ1-2; 9 bases agree with TRBD1. The trim removed 5 bases at V and 8 bases at J, leaving 9 bases unmatched. The germline V gene has CDR1 SNHLY and CDR2 FYNNEI. The CDR3 is 14 residues long. CDR3 DNA sequence: TGTGCCAGCAGTCCTCAGCAGACAGGGGGAGGCTACACCTTC. It translates to CASSPQQTGGGYTF.

The chain couples TRBV4-3 to TRBJ1-3; D perhaps matches TRBD1 (5 bases). CDR3 length: 14 residues. V was cut by 2 bases and J by 2 bases, with 7 bases left in between. Germline CDR1 is LGHNA and CDR2 is YSLEER. The DNA for the CDR3 is TGCGCCAGCAGCCAACACAGGACTGGAAACACCATATATTTT. Protein: CASSQHRTGNTIYF.

With regard to this clone: Other DNA sequences from this sample encode an identical CDR3 as well. This chain connects TRBV7-2 to TRBJ1-5; D is uncertain. V was trimmed by 1 base and J by 6 bases, leaving 7 bases between them. This CDR3 spans 13 amino acids. The germline V gene has CDR1 SGHTA and CDR2 FQGNSA. The CDR3 spells CASSLDRSQPQHF. The CDR3 DNA reads TGTGCCAGCAGCTTAGATCGGAGTCAGCCCCAGCATTTT.

V gene TRBV15 combines with J gene TRBJ2-1, with 8 bases lining up with TRBD2. The CDR3 length is 17 residues. Trimming cost V 6 bases and J 6 bases; bases outside gene matches: 16. The germline CDR1 and CDR2 sequences are LNHNV and YYDKDF (reference sequence). CDR3 bases: TGTGCCACCAGAGGTGGTGTTAGAGCGGGAGACGGCAATGAGCAGTTCTTC. It encodes CATRGGVRAGDGNEQFF.

This clone was observed a handful of times. This chain uses TRBV10-1 with TRBJ1-4; D is uncertain. Trimming pared 4 bases from V and 7 bases from J, leaving 10 bases between. In germline, CDR1 is WNHNN, CDR2 SYGVQD (reference sequence). CDR3 length equals 13 residues. CDR3 residues: CASSGRSGEKLFF. The CDR3 DNA follows: TGCGCCAGCAGTGGGAGATCGGGTGAAAAACTGTTTTTT.